The present T cell receptor (beta chain) was sequenced within a study of CD8+ T cells in alopecia areata (dated by TCRdb to 2016 to 2018). At the level of the whole study: Treated patients were enrolled in an open-label pilot trial of oral tofacitinib, 5 to 10 mg twice daily, for moderate-to-severe alopecia areata. Patients received tofacitinib for 6 to 18 months and were then followed off drug for 6 months to check for delayed response and recurrence. The SALT score, which quantifies the percentage of affected scalp surface area, was used to measure disease severity in treated patients. To study T cell clonal expansion in alopecia areata, the researchers applied high-throughput TCRbeta sequencing to both the C3H/HeJ mouse model and human patients. In humans, TCRbeta sequencing was performed on scalp tissue and on sorted CD4+ and CD8+ peripheral blood T cells from healthy controls and from patients with patchy or totalis/universalis alopecia areata. Biopsies were taken from tofacitinib-treated patients at baseline and again at 4 and 24 weeks into treatment, and several of those patients also had a later scalp biopsy. Clonality in the scalp was compared among normal scalp (n=4), patchy alopecia areata scalp (n=8), and alopecia totalis/universalis scalp (n=8). RNA was extracted with the PAXgene miRNA kit for fixed scalp, the miRNeasy kit for PBMCs, and the RNeasy kit for mouse skin. TCRbeta CDR3 regions were amplified by immunoSEQ multiplex PCR with 35 Vbeta forward and 13 Jbeta reverse primers. Overall results and qualifications from the work: With tofacitinib, both scalp clonality and the number of expanded CD8+ clones among the top 100 scalp clones went down significantly. Scalp TCR repertoire analysis is complicated because resident alphabeta T cells in normal human skin are also sequenced, whereas mouse skin is dominated by gammadelta T cells. Compared with mice, TCR sequences shared between patients were less clear, possibly partly because of HLA diversity across the patient population. During tofacitinib treatment, many expanded lesional clones stuck around in both scalp and blood, and this persistence may partly explain why relapse happens after treatment is stopped. Compared with normal scalp, lesional scalp, particularly in alopecia totalis/universalis, had higher clonality and more expanded CD8+ clones, which suggests antigenic drive. The treated cohort was small, with a single nonresponder, so links between baseline CD8+ expansion and response need larger studies.

Sample time point, as interpreted from the label and publication: around 22 weeks on oral tofacitinib. What this sample's treatment or condition label stands for: oral pan-JAK inhibitor, 5-10 mg twice daily. From alopecia areata patients, peripheral blood was collected along with lesional scalp punch biopsies. PBMCs were isolated by density centrifugation and stained for CD3, CD4 and CD8, after which CD4+ and CD8+ T cells were sorted on a FACSAria. The receptor library was made with the immunoSEQ multiplex PCR assay. For TCR sequencing, RNA was extracted from every sample and reverse transcribed into cDNA to serve as template. SuperScript III was used to make first-strand cDNA, primed with a 2:1 mix of oligo-dT and random hexamers. Amplification bias was assessed with a synthetic immune receptor repertoire, and residual bias was removed computationally. From the authors' description of their analysis: Raw reads were preprocessed for error removal, and CDR3 was defined according to IMGT conventions as running from the conserved cysteine to phenylalanine. Clonality was computed by normalizing Shannon entropy by log2 of the number of productive unique TCRs and subtracting the result from 1. CD4 or CD8 identity of scalp clones was inferred by cross-referencing scalp TCRbeta sequences with sorted blood CD4 and CD8 repertoires. TCRdb carries this immuneACCESS record with in-frame sequences only. Its versions omit some clonotypes, under half of them owing to an unresolved V gene in the studies checked, with the rest unexplained. That table is the source of V, J and clone size, and D and trimming were worked out from the DNA. In this sample the table shows about 110,000 clones, roughly three fifths of which occur a single time. The ten largest account for more than 10% of the sample.

As regards this clone: Its target antigen remains unknown. No much larger clonotype is one base removed from it; base qualities were not supplied.

The V and J ends are trimmed by 4 bases and 5 bases, leaving 18 bases between them. CDR1 and CDR2, per the germline V gene, are SGDLS and YYNGEE. From the cysteine up to the phenylalanine, the CDR3 has a length of 15 residues. Of the read, only the CDR3 DNA is kept; its 45 bases are in frame from base 1. This TCR was sampled from a human donor with alopecia areata. The chain employs TRBV9 and TRBJ1-2, with the D gene not confidently named. Sample: CD8+ T cells sorted from blood, taken at week 24, from a patient treated with tofacitinib. CDR3 protein: CASSPSGPAGYGYTF. The DNA is TGTGCCAGCAGCCCCAGCGGGCCCGCGGGGTATGGCTACACCTTC.